The clone carrying this T cell receptor (beta chain) was counted many times. cDNA was made by 5'RACE with 10-nucleotide random UMIs. TCRdb re-derived calls from the 5' RACE reads in MiXCR, one entry per CDR3 protein. The sample lists about 14,000 distinct CDR3 sequences; less than 15% were seen once. This sample is drawn from a study of neurological immune-mediated disorders. This TCR came from a female donor with HTLV-1-associated myelopathy (HAM/TSP). Sequencing was performed on CD8+ T cells from blood.

Here the CDR3 reads CASSLGVGGDEQFF. The CDR3 nucleotides read TGTGCCAGCAGCCTTGGGGTGGGCGGGGATGAGCAGTTCTTC. The rearrangement links TRBV7-3 to TRBJ2-1, with TRBD2 as a possible D gene (6 bases). In germline, CDR1 is SGHTA, CDR2 FQGTGA. V was trimmed by 5 bases and J by 8 bases, leaving 16 bases between them. The CDR3 runs to 14 residues.